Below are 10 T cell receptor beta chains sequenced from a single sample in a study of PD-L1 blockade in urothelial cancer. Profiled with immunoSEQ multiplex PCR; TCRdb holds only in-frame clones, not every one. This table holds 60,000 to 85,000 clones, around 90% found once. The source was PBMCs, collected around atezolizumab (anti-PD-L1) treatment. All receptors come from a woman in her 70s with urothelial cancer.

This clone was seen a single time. The CDR3: CASSPMSNRELFF. The DNA of the CDR3 is TGTGCCAGCAGTCCTATGAGTAACCGGGAGCTGTTTTTT. V and J are TRBV6-5 and TRBJ2-2, with D uncertain. The V gene's germline CDR1 is MNHEY and CDR2 SVGAGI. CDR3 length equals 13 residues. V was cut by 5 bases and J by 9 bases, with 13 bases left in between.

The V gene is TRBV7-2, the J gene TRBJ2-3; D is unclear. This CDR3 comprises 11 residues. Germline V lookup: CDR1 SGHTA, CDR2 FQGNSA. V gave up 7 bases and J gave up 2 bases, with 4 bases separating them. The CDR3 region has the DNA TGTGCCAGCACAAACACAGATACGCAGTATTTT. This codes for CASTNTDTQYF.

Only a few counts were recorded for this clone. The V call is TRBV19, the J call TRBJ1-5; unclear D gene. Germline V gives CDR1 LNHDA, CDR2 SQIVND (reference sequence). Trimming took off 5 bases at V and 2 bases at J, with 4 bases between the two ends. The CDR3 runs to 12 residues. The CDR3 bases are TGTGCCAGTAGTCTCCGCAATCAGCCCCAGCATTTT. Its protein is CASSLRNQPQHF.

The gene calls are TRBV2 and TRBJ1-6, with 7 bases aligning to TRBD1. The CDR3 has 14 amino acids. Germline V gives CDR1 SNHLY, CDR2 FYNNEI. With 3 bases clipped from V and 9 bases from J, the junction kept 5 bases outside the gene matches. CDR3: CASSDGGGLSPLHF. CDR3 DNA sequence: TGTGCCAGCAGTGATGGAGGGGGCCTTTCACCCCTCCACTTT.

CDR3 sequence (DNA): TGTGCCAGCAGCTTATGGGGGGGGCGAGGCCCTGAAGCTTTCTTT. Protein product: CASSLWGGRGPEAFF. The chain couples TRBV7-2 to TRBJ1-1, with a possible D match to TRBD1 (6 bases). The germline CDR1 and CDR2 sequences are SGHTA and FQGNSA. The CDR3 consists of 15 residues. Trimming stripped 2 bases from V and 6 bases from J, with 16 bases between.

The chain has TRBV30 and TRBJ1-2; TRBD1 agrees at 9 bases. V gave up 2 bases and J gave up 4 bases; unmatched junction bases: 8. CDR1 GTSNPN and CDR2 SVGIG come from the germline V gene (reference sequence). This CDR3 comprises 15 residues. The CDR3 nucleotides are TGTGCCTGGAGTACCCAGACAGGGGGAGGCTATGGCTACACCTTC. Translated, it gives CAWSTQTGGGYGYTF.

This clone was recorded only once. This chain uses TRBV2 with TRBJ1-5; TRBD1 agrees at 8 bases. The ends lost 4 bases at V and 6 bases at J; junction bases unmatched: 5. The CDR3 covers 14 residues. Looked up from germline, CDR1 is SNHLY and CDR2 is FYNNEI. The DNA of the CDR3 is TGTGCCAGCAGTGCGTCGGACAGGGTTCAGCCCCAGCATTTT. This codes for CASSASDRVQPQHF. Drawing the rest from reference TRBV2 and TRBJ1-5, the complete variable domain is EPEVTQTPSHQVTQMGQEVILRCVPISNHLYFYWYRQILGQKVEFLVSFYNNEISEKSEIFDDQFSVERPDGSNFTLKIRSTKLEDSAMYFCASSASDRVQPQHFGDGTRLSIL.

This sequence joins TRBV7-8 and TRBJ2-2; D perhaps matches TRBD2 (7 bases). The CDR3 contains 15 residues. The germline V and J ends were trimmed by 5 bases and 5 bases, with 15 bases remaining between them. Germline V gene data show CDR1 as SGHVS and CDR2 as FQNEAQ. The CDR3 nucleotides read TGTGCCAGCAGCGAACTAGGGGGGGGAACCGGGGAGCTGTTTTTT. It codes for CASSELGGGTGELFF. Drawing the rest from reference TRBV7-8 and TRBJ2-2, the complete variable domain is GAGVSQSPRYKVAKRGQDVALRCDPISGHVSLFWYQQALGQGPEFLTYFQNEAQLDKSGLPSDRFFAERPEGSVSTLKIQRTQQEDSAVYLCASSELGGGTGELFFGEGSRLTVL.

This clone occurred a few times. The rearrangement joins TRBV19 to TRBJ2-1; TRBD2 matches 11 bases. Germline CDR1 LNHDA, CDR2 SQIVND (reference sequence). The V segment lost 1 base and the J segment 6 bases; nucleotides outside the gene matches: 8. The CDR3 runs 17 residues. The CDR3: CASSIVGSGRAFNEQFF. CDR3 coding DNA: TGTGCCAGTAGTATAGTGGGTAGCGGGAGGGCCTTCAATGAGCAGTTCTTC. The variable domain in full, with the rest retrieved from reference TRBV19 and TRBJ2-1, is DGGITQSPKYLFRKEGQNVTLSCEQNLNHDAMYWYRQDPGQGLRLIYYSQIVNDFQKGDIAEGYSVSREKKESFPLTVTSAQKNPTAFYLCASSIVGSGRAFNEQFFGPGTRLTVL.

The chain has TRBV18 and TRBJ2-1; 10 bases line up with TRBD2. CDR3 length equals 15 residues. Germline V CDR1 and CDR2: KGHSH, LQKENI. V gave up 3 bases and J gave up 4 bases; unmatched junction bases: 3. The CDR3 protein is CASSPEREGYNEQFF. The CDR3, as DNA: TGTGCCAGCTCACCCGAGCGGGAGGGGTACAATGAGCAGTTCTTC.